This T cell receptor (beta chain) appears in the sequencing data of a study of T cells in Graves' hyperthyroidism and ophthalmopathy. Study as a whole: Sampling of peripheral blood happened at initial diagnosis, prior to any treatment.

No ophthalmopathy progression within 18 months constituted stable Graves' hyperthyroidism. Disease duration under 2 months; hyperthyroidism patients were aged 18 to 65. There are 14 residues in the CDR3. Germline-derived CDR1 and CDR2 are SGHTA and FQGNSA. Trimming pared 5 bases from V and 2 bases from J, leaving 7 bases between. Concerning this clonotype: Its antigen remains unknown.

Study observations and caveats: Researchers found most expanded thyroid clonotypes above 0.001 in blood as well.

TCR beta CDR3 sequences were amplified from RNA transcripts. The TCR CDR3 was amplified in a first-round RT-PCR using the HTBI primer set. TCRdb reprocessed the multiplex PCR reads with MiXCR, giving one entry per CDR3 protein. Seen here are under 350,000 distinct CDR3 sequences, about an eighth observed once, and the top ten hold under 8%. The sample taken for sequencing was blood. The clonotype was recovered from a middle-aged woman with Graves' hyperthyroidism. The chain employs TRBV7-2 and TRBJ2-6, with no clear D. The CDR3 region is CASSQGAGANVLTF. As DNA, the CDR3 is TGTGCCAGCAGCCAAGGTGCTGGGGCCAACGTCCTGACTTTC.